This T cell receptor (beta chain) was found in a study of blood T cell repertoires in COVID-19. The overall study: There were acute and convalescent COVID-19 samples, and they came from the United States, Italy and Spain. PBMCs, B-cell-depleted T cells, or T cells were the source of the cDNA or gDNA that made up the material.

In the authors' workflow: Scientists estimated how many nucleated cells there were by amplifying reference gene primers. Generated by immunoSEQ multiplex PCR, the TCRdb table keeps only in-frame clones and is missing some. V, J and clone size are those of that table, while D and trimming were read from the DNA. The data hold tens of thousands of clones, with approximately 82% observed a single time. Germline V lookup: CDR1 SGHAT, CDR2 FQNNGV. The CDR3 loop spans 15 amino acids. Losses at the gene ends were 5 bases for V and 3 bases for J; bases not matched to a gene: 8. Sample: peripheral blood. V gene TRBV11-2 combines with J gene TRBJ2-7; 9 bases agree with TRBD1. The receptor was isolated from a man aged 60 to 69 with acute or convalescent COVID-19. CDR3: CASSDYRGRNYEQYF. The CDR3 region has the DNA TGTGCCAGCAGCGACTACAGGGGGCGCAACTACGAGCAGTACTTC.